This is a list of T cell receptor beta chains from one sample in a study of vaccination effects on CD4 cells after COVID-19. These receptors are not linked to any known antigen. Assay: immunoSEQ multiplex PCR; the TCRdb copy retains only in-frame clones and omits some. The sample shows approximately 61,000 clones, around four fifths of them seen only once. This sample comprised CD4+ T cells from PBMCs cultured without peptide, obtained after COVID-19 vaccination. These receptors all come from a human donor who received a COVID-19 vaccine. The CDR3 runs from the conserved cysteine through the conserved F or W. The order of the fields is clone size, J gene, D gene, V gene, CDR3 protein, CDR3 DNA. The D gene is left open where the match is weak. Clone size is stated in some rows and not others, as once, few, many or a class when expanded.

>once|TRBJ1-5|-|TRBV6-5
CASSPQNSNQPQHF
TGTGCCAGCTCCCCACAAAATAGCAATCAGCCCCAGCATTTT
>-|TRBJ2-5|-|TRBV7-2
CASSLKRSGGETQYF
TGTGCCAGCAGCTTAAAGAGGAGCGGAGGGGAGACCCAGTACTTC
>-|TRBJ1-5|TRBD1|TRBV30
CAWSRGLMKPQHF
TGTGCCTGGTCCAGGGGGTTAATGAAGCCCCAGCATTTT
>-|TRBJ2-3|TRBD2|TRBV5-6
CASSLDSGRAADTQYF
TGTGCCAGCAGCTTGGACAGCGGGAGGGCCGCAGATACGCAGTATTTT
>-|TRBJ1-2|TRBD1|TRBV10-3
CAISGQGSYGYTF
TGTGCCATCAGTGGACAGGGTAGCTATGGCTACACCTTC
>-|TRBJ1-2|-|TRBV28
CASSSTGNPSSYGYTF
TGTGCCAGCAGCTCAACAGGGAACCCTTCTAGCTATGGCTACACCTTC
>few|TRBJ2-2|TRBD2|TRBV7-6
CASSPRPGGLENTGELFF
TGTGCCAGCAGCCCCAGACCCGGGGGACTAGAGAACACCGGGGAGCTGTTTTTT
>-|TRBJ1-1|-|TRBV5-4
CASSWRRESEAFF
TGTGCCAGCAGCTGGAGGCGGGAGTCTGAAGCTTTCTTT
>-|TRBJ1-2|TRBD1|TRBV2
CASSVAGGGYTF
TGTGCCAGCAGCGTAGCAGGGGGAGGCTACACCTTC
>-|TRBJ2-3|-|TRBV5-4
CASSPDQGTSTDTQYF
TGTGCCAGCAGCCCGGATCAGGGGACTAGCACAGATACGCAGTATTTT
>-|TRBJ2-7|-|TRBV5-8
CASSGQIAAYEQYF
TGTGCCAGCAGCGGACAGATCGCAGCCTACGAGCAGTACTTC
>-|TRBJ2-2|-|TRBV6-5
CASRGAGELFF
TGTGCCAGCAGGGGAGCAGGGGAGCTGTTTTTT
>-|TRBJ2-7|-|TRBV14
CASSVDVGKSSEQYF
TGTGCCAGCAGCGTAGATGTAGGGAAGTCTTCCGAGCAGTACTTC
>-|TRBJ2-2|-|TRBV28
CASSSWEAPTGELFF
TGTGCCAGCAGTTCTTGGGAGGCTCCAACCGGGGAGCTGTTTTTT
>-|TRBJ2-5|TRBD1|TRBV7-3
CASSRQGARKQETQYF
TGTGCCAGCAGCCGACAGGGGGCGAGGAAGCAAGAGACCCAGTACTTC
>-|TRBJ1-2|-|TRBV24-1
CATSDFPGGLNGYTF
TGTGCCACCAGTGATTTTCCGGGCGGCCTCAATGGCTACACCTTC
>-|TRBJ1-1|-|TRBV18
CASTLTGRNTEAFF
TGTGCCAGCACTCTTACAGGGAGGAACACTGAAGCTTTCTTT
>-|TRBJ2-7|TRBD1|TRBV9
CASSVGQGVYSYEQYF
TGTGCCAGCAGCGTGGGACAGGGGGTTTACTCCTACGAGCAGTACTTC
>-|TRBJ1-5|-|TRBV4-1
CASSQFGEGNQPQHF
TGCGCCAGCAGCCAATTCGGAGAGGGCAATCAGCCCCAGCATTTT
>-|TRBJ2-7|-|TRBV5-1
CASRDGQGPLYEQYF
TGCGCCAGCAGAGATGGGCAGGGACCTCTCTACGAGCAGTACTTC
>-|TRBJ2-3|-|TRBV20-1
CSASGQRSWYF
TGCAGTGCTAGCGGACAGCGCTCATGGTATTTT
>-|TRBJ1-1|-|TRBV7-3
CASSSGTFSLSEAFF
TGTGCCAGCAGCTCCGGGACATTCAGTCTTAGTGAAGCTTTCTTT
>-|TRBJ1-1|-|TRBV29-1
CSAKVMNTEAFF
TGCAGCGCCAAAGTCATGAACACTGAAGCTTTCTTT
>-|TRBJ1-2|TRBD1|TRBV27
CASSLSKGAPYGYTF
TGTGCCAGCAGTTTATCAAAGGGGGCCCCCTATGGCTACACCTTC
>-|TRBJ1-2|TRBD1|TRBV28
CASRLTGKGPYGYTF
TGTGCCAGCAGATTGACAGGGAAAGGCCCTTATGGCTACACCTTC
>-|TRBJ1-1|-|TRBV7-6
CASSLGKGLSTEAFF
TGTGCCAGCAGCTTAGGGAAAGGGCTCAGCACTGAAGCTTTCTTT
>-|TRBJ2-7|TRBD1|TRBV19
CASRDRGSYEQYF
TGTGCCAGTAGAGACAGGGGATCCTACGAGCAGTACTTC
>-|TRBJ2-5|-|TRBV19
CASSTRQETQETQYF
TGTGCCAGTAGTACCCGACAGGAAACCCAAGAGACCCAGTACTTC
>-|TRBJ2-2|-|TRBV5-4
CASDSGTSNTGELFF
TGTGCCAGCGATTCTGGGACCTCGAACACCGGGGAGCTGTTTTTT
>-|TRBJ2-5|TRBD2|TRBV11-2
CASSLVGGSGQETQYF
TGTGCCAGCAGCTTAGTTGGCGGGAGCGGTCAAGAGACCCAGTACTTC
>-|TRBJ2-1|TRBD2|TRBV5-4
CASSYPRTSGGDEQFF
TGTGCCAGCAGCTATCCCCGGACTAGCGGGGGGGATGAGCAGTTCTTC
>-|TRBJ1-1|-|TRBV18
CASSPRYEDTEAFF
TGTGCCAGCTCACCAAGGTACGAAGACACTGAAGCTTTCTTT
>-|TRBJ2-7|-|TRBV7-9
CASSSSGAYEQYF
TGTGCCAGCAGCTCATCCGGGGCCTACGAGCAGTACTTC
>-|TRBJ2-2|-|TRBV12-3/TRBV12-4
CASSLWDAGELFF
TGTGCCAGCAGTCTCTGGGACGCCGGGGAGCTGTTTTTT